This passage covers 27 T cell receptor beta chains from one sample sequenced in a study of regulatory T cells in long-lasting Graves disease. Construction of TCR beta libraries relied on iRepertoire HTBI primers and on Arm-PCR targeting CDR3 regions. MiXCR, run by TCRdb on the multiplex PCR reads, gives a single entry per CDR3 protein. The table has over 300,000 distinct CDR3 sequences, roughly 21% seen once. Time point noted: persistent/refractory GD, antithyroid drugs over 5 years with positive TRAb. PBMC-extracted RNA yielded the TCR library. This specimen consisted of peripheral blood mononuclear cells (PBMCs), obtained when the disease was refractory, from a patient treated with antithyroid drugs. Receptors were obtained from a female donor with Graves disease.

The chain recombines TRBV24-1 with TRBJ1-2; a weak D match, TRBD1 (6 bases). Trimming shortened V by 2 bases and J by 2 bases, and 26 bases separated the two germline ends. Per the germline V gene, CDR1 is KGHDR and CDR2 is SFDVKD. The CDR3 totals 20 residues. CDR3 in DNA: TGTGCCACCAGTGATTCATCCCCCGACAGGATGTCCGGAGTGAACTATGGCTACACCTTC. Residues: CATSDSSPDRMSGVNYGYTF.

The chain carries TRBV20-1 and TRBJ1-4; a possible D gene is TRBD1 (5 bases). Trimming removed 6 bases from V and 3 bases from J, with 11 bases in between. The CDR3 has 13 residues. Germline V lookup: CDR1 DFQATT, CDR2 SNEGSKA (reference sequence). The CDR3 DNA reads TGCAGTGCCGAGAGACAGCCTAATGAAAAACTGTTTTTT. This translates into CSAERQPNEKLFF.

This clonotype has a count of ten or more. This chain joins TRBV30 and TRBJ2-5; D not resolved. Germline V gene lookup returns CDR1 GTSNPN and CDR2 SVGIG (reference sequence). The CDR3 sequence is 13 residues long. The V and J ends lost 2 bases and 0 bases respectively, with 7 bases between them. CDR3 nucleotides: TGTGCCTGGAGTATTCTACACCAAGAGACCCAGTACTTC. It codes for CAWSILHQETQYF. Full variable domain (rest looked up from reference TRBV30 and TRBJ2-5): SQTIHQWPATLVQPVGSPLSLECTVEGTSNPNLYWYRQAAGRGLQLLFYSVGIGQISSEVPQNLSASRPQDRQFILSSKKLLLSDSGFYLCAWSILHQETQYFGPGTRLLVL.

This clonotype occurred a few times. The chain employs TRBV20-1 and TRBJ1-1, with D possibly matching TRBD1 (6 bases). Trimming took off 5 bases at V and 0 bases at J, with 22 bases between the two ends. This CDR3 has 17 amino acids. CDR1 and CDR2 (germline): DFQATT, SNEGSKA (reference sequence). CDR3 DNA: TGCAGTGCTCCTACGCGGGGGCAGCGCCCCTTGAACACTGAAGCTTTCTTT. It codes for CSAPTRGQRPLNTEAFF.

This clonotype was counted ten times or more. The chain carries TRBV19 and TRBJ2-5; the match to TRBD1 covers 8 bases. CDR3 size: 16 residues. Losses at the gene ends were 4 bases for V and 4 bases for J; bases not matched to a gene: 11. Germline V gene data show CDR1 as LNHDA and CDR2 as SQIVND (reference sequence). The CDR3 loop is CASSTSGQGWRETQYF. In DNA, the CDR3 is TGTGCCAGTAGTACATCCGGACAGGGCTGGCGAGAGACCCAGTACTTC.

This clonotype has only a few counts. The V and J genes are TRBV13 and TRBJ2-2, with D perhaps matching TRBD1 or TRBD2 (5 bases each). There are 17 residues in the CDR3. The germline V gene has CDR1 PRHDT and CDR2 FYEKMQ (reference sequence). V lost 0 bases and J lost 0, with 11 bases in between. The chain's CDR3 is CASSLGYGATNTGELFF. CDR3 DNA: TGTGCCAGCAGCTTAGGCTACGGGGCCACGAACACCGGGGAGCTGTTTTTT.

This chain joins TRBV6-1 and TRBJ2-7, with 8 bases that match TRBD2. CDR3 length: 14 residues. Trimming removed 5 bases from V and 3 bases from J; junction bases left unmatched: 6. CDR1 is MNHNS, CDR2 SASEGT, per germline. The CDR3 nucleotides read TGTGCCAGCAGTAAGACTAGCGCCAACTACGAGCAGTACTTC. Its translation is CASSKTSANYEQYF.

V gene TRBV7-9 combines with J gene TRBJ2-7, with 7 bases identical to TRBD1. Trimming cost V 11 bases and J 0 bases; bases outside gene matches: 4. Germline CDR1 reads SEHNR; CDR2 reads FQNEAQ (reference sequence). The CDR3 totals 12 residues. As DNA, the CDR3 is TGTGCCGGGGGACAGAGCTCCTACGAGCAGTACTTC. Its protein is CAGGQSSYEQYF.

At least ten counts were recorded for this clonotype. CDR3 residues: CASSHRDSPYEQYF. The CDR3 DNA is TGTGCCAGCAGCCATCGGGACAGCCCCTACGAGCAGTACTTC. The rearrangement links TRBV7-8 to TRBJ2-7, with 7 bases aligning to TRBD1. The junction had 6 bases not matched to a gene; V was cut back by 5 bases and J by 2 bases. The CDR3 runs to 14 residues. Germline V CDR1 and CDR2: SGHVS, FQNEAQ.

This clonotype was found a few times. The chain is built from TRBV27 and TRBJ1-5, with 9 bases matching TRBD1. The V gene's germline CDR1 is MNHEY and CDR2 SMNVEV (reference sequence). The V gene end was trimmed by 2 bases and the J gene end by 3 bases; junction bases not matched to a gene: 5. The CDR3 totals 16 residues. The CDR3: CASSLRGQGSNQPQHF. CDR3 nucleotide sequence: TGTGCCAGCAGTTTAAGGGGACAGGGATCCAATCAGCCCCAGCATTTT.

This clonotype was recorded at least ten times. The chain employs TRBV28 and TRBJ2-7, with a weak D call TRBD2 (6 bases). This CDR3 region has 13 residues. Germline assignment: CDR1 MDHEN and CDR2 SYDVKM. Trimming stripped 7 bases from V and 0 bases from J, with 10 bases between. This CDR3 reads CASKASDSYEQYF. CDR3 nucleotides: TGTGCCAGCAAAGCTAGCGACTCCTACGAGCAGTACTTC.

This clonotype was found a few times. This chain connects TRBV19 to TRBJ2-7; D is perhaps TRBD1 (6 bases). V shed 5 bases and J shed 5 bases, with 22 bases lying between them. The CDR3 extends over 16 amino acids. Germline loops: CDR1 LNHDA, CDR2 SQIVND (reference sequence). The CDR3 is CASSYRTGFSTNEQYF. In DNA, the CDR3 is TGTGCCAGTAGTTACCGTACAGGGTTTTCGACGAACGAGCAGTACTTC.

Ten or more counts support this clonotype. This rearrangement joins TRBV7-3 to TRBJ2-4, with 8 bases fitting TRBD2. V dropped 5 bases and J dropped 1; count of bases not matched to a gene: 4. Germline CDR1 SGHTA, CDR2 FQGTGA. This CDR3 has 15 residues. The CDR3 DNA sequence: TGTGCCAGCAGCCCGGGAGGGGCGGCCAAAAACATTCAGTACTTC. Amino acid sequence: CASSPGGAAKNIQYF.

This clonotype was seen repeatedly, ten times or more. Germline is not matched at one junction end, which may reflect a read error. The J gene is TRBJ2-7, the V gene TRBV14, with D perhaps assigned TRBD1 or TRBD2 (6 bases each). This CDR3 is 13 amino acids long. Germline V gene lookup returns CDR1 SGHDN and CDR2 FVKESK. CDR3 nucleotides: TGTGCCAGCAGTCAAGGGGGGTCCTACGAGCAGTACTTC. Residues: CASSQGGSYEQYF.

V usage is TRBV5-1 and J usage is TRBJ2-1, with 8 bases aligning to TRBD1. V shed 0 bases, J shed 8 bases, and the junction held 7 bases outside the gene matches. Germline loops: CDR1 SGHRS, CDR2 YFSETQ. This CDR3 has 15 amino acids. The CDR3 DNA reads as TGCGCCAGCAGCTTGGTTCGGACAGGGCTCGATGAGCAGTTCTTC. Translating it yields CASSLVRTGLDEQFF.

This clonotype was seen a handful of times. V usage is TRBV2 and J usage is TRBJ2-1; TRBD1 matches at 8 bases. CDR1 and CDR2 (germline): SNHLY, FYNNEI. The V and J ends lost 6 bases and 4 bases, in that order; junction bases with no gene match: 8. The CDR3 spans 15 residues. The CDR3 DNA reads TGTGCCAGCAGGACGGACAGGGTCGGGTACAATGAGCAGTTCTTC. This gives the protein CASRTDRVGYNEQFF.

This clonotype was seen only a few times. CDR3 DNA: TGTGCCAGCAGCCAAACCGGGACAGGGGGCGAAGCTTTCTTT. Amino acids: CASSQTGTGGEAFF. This chain joins TRBV14 and TRBJ1-1, with 12 positions matching TRBD1. The V gene's germline CDR1 is SGHDN and CDR2 FVKESK. The trim removed 2 bases at V and 8 bases at J, leaving 3 bases unmatched. The CDR3 has 14 amino acids.

There are many counts of this clonotype. The chain carries TRBV5-1 and TRBJ2-2, with D perhaps matching TRBD1 (5 bases). Germline assignment: CDR1 SGHRS and CDR2 YFSETQ. The CDR3 sequence is 15 residues long. Deletions cut 7 bases from V and 6 bases from J, with 19 bases between. The CDR3 reads CASFPSAGRPGELFF. CDR3 nucleotides: TGCGCCAGCTTCCCCTCGGCAGGGCGGCCCGGGGAGCTGTTTTTT.

This clonotype was seen many times. The V gene is TRBV28, the J gene TRBJ1-1; no clear D gene. The CDR3 is 14 amino acids. Germline V lookup: CDR1 MDHEN, CDR2 SYDVKM. V gave up 4 bases and J gave up 2 bases, with 11 bases separating them. The CDR3 nucleotides read TGTGCCAGCAGTTCGCCAAGCCTTAACACTGAAGCTTTCTTT. Amino acid sequence: CASSSPSLNTEAFF. Full variable domain (remainder filled in from reference TRBV28 and TRBJ1-1): DVKVTQSSRYLVKRTGEKVFLECVQDMDHENMFWYRQDPGLGLRLIYFSYDVKMKEKGDIPEGYSVSREKKERFSLILESASTNQTSMYLCASSSPSLNTEAFFGQGTRLTVV.

The chain is built from TRBV10-2 and TRBJ2-3; TRBD2 agrees at 16 bases. Germline V CDR1 and CDR2: WSHSY, SAAADI. After removal of 8 bases from V and 6 bases from J, the junction contained 11 bases not matched to a gene. This CDR3 is 17 amino acids long. The CDR3 sequence: CASQAGLAGGYGDTQYF. The DNA of the CDR3 is TGCGCCAGCCAGGCGGGACTAGCGGGGGGGTATGGTGATACGCAGTATTTT.

The chain carries TRBV7-2 and TRBJ2-2; 9 nucleotides line up with TRBD1. CDR1 is SGHTA and CDR2 is FQGNSA in the germline V gene. Trimming took 5 bases from V and 7 from J; bases not matched to a gene: 11. The CDR3 extends over 16 amino acids. In DNA, the CDR3 is TGTGCCAGCAGCGCCCGGGACAGGGAGTCCGGCGGGGAGCTGTTTTTT. This codes for CASSARDRESGGELFF.

This clonotype was detected ten times or more. The CDR3 DNA reads TGTGCCAGCAGCTCAGGCTTCGGAGGGGGGGCCGGAGAGACCCAGTACTTC. Its translation is CASSSGFGGGAGETQYF. The V gene is TRBV11-2, the J gene TRBJ2-5, with TRBD2 as a possible D gene (7 bases). The V gene lost 4 bases and the J gene lost 4 bases, with 22 bases spanning the gap. Germline V gives CDR1 SGHAT, CDR2 FQNNGV. This CDR3 has 17 residues.

In its sample, this clonotype was seen many times. The chain carries TRBV30 and TRBJ2-1; D is unclear. The CDR3 length is 13 residues. Germline assignment: CDR1 GTSNPN and CDR2 SVGIG (reference sequence). V was shortened by 0 bases and J by 8 bases, with 11 bases between the two germline ends. The CDR3 DNA is TGTGCCTGGAGTGTATGGTTGAAAGATGAGCAGTTCTTC. Protein product: CAWSVWLKDEQFF.

Of note for this clonotype: A read error may explain this, as a much larger clone is one base away. The chain employs TRBV7-2 and TRBJ2-7; 12 bases line up with TRBD1. The CDR3 is 16 amino acids. Looked up from germline, CDR1 is SGHTA and CDR2 is FQGNSA. CDR3 nucleotides: TGTGCCAACAGCTCCGACGGGACAGGGGGCCATTACGAGCAGTACTTC. It encodes CANSSDGTGGHYEQYF.

The chain employs TRBV27 and TRBJ1-1; 8 bases fit TRBD1. The V gene's germline CDR1 is MNHEY and CDR2 SMNVEV (reference sequence). V lost 6 bases and J lost 10; bases outside the gene matches: 10. The CDR3 is 13 amino acids. CDR3 bases: TGTGCCAGCAGGAAGACAGGGGATCCCCCAGCTTTCTTT. Its translation: CASRKTGDPPAFF.

This clonotype was counted a single time. Since a much larger clone is just one base distant, this may be a read error. J is TRBJ2-5 and V is TRBV7-2; D may be TRBD1 (6 bases). The CDR3 has 14 residues. V dropped 3 bases and J dropped 4 bases, with 12 bases sitting between them. Germline V gives CDR1 SGHTA, CDR2 FQGNSA. Written as DNA, the CDR3 is TGTGCCAGCAGCTTTTCAGGGGCTTTAGAGACCCAGTACTTC. This translates into CASSFSGALETQYF.

In its sample, this clonotype was seen many times. The DNA for the CDR3 is TGCAGTGCTAAAAGCTCCCCGCAAGAGACCCAGTACTTC. It yields the protein CSAKSSPQETQYF. The chain recombines TRBV20-1 with TRBJ2-5; D gene unclear. V was pared by 4 bases and J by 2 bases, with 11 bases between. This CDR3 is 13 amino acids long. The germline V gene has CDR1 DFQATT and CDR2 SNEGSKA (reference sequence).